The 22 T cell receptor beta chains in this list originate from one sample, sequenced in a study of T cell clonality in common variable immunodeficiency. Broader study findings: Common variable immunodeficiency TCR beta sequences reportedly had fewer deletions and N-nucleotide insertions.

Sequenced by immunoSEQ multiplex PCR; TCRdb stores in-frame clones only, minus some. The sample yields about 33,000 clones, without any singletons. The antigens these receptors bind are not known. The sequenced sample consisted of peripheral blood mononuclear cells. All receptors come from a human donor with common variable immunodeficiency.

A note on this clone: The read is 3 residues too short to cover the CDR3 end, so that end is filled in from the germline J gene. The chain is built from TRBV6-2 or TRBV6-3 and TRBJ2-1, with 12 bases matching TRBD2. Germline values: CDR1 MNHEY, CDR2 SVGEGT. J was trimmed by 3 bases and V by 6 bases; bases with no gene match: 6. The CDR3 length is 16 residues. CDR3 residues: CASRSSGGAFYNEQFF. CDR3 DNA (partial): TGTGCCAGCAGATCTAGCGGGGGGGCCTTCTACAATGAG.

For this clone: From the germline J gene comes the end of the CDR3, since the read stops 3 residues before it. The chain recombines TRBV19 with TRBJ2-2, with 9 bases lining up with TRBD1. Trimming took 5 bases from V and 5 from J; bases not matched to a gene: 3. CDR3 size: 14 residues. The germline V gene encodes CDR1 LNHDA and CDR2 SQIVND (reference sequence). CDR3 amino acids: CASSRQGETGELFF. The sequenced CDR3 bases are TGTGCCAGTAGTCGACAGGGGGAAACCGGGGAG.

Many counts were recorded for this clone. CDR3 residues: CASSSTGGGYTF. The sequenced part of the CDR3 DNA is TGCGCCAGCAGCTCGACGGGCGGGGGC. The chain uses TRBV5-1 and TRBJ1-2; D unresolved. The read terminates 3 residues before the CDR3 end, so the remaining end is supplied by the germline J gene. CDR3 length equals 12 residues. Germline V lookup: CDR1 SGHRS, CDR2 YFSETQ.

This clone is medium-sized (0.01 to 0.1%) by share. The read terminates 3 residues before the CDR3 end, so the remaining end is supplied by the germline J gene. This sequence joins TRBV6-1 and TRBJ2-1; 9 positions match TRBD1. CDR3 size: 15 residues. V lost 4 bases to trimming and J lost 7 bases; unmatched junction nucleotides: 8. Germline V gene data show CDR1 as MNHNS and CDR2 as SASEGT. The CDR3 bases that were read are TGTGCCAGCAGTGGCGAACAGGGGGCGCCGAATGAG. Translation gives CASSGEQGAPNE. The CDR3 as a whole reads CASSGEQGAPNEQFF.

The sample holds a few counts of this clone. Sequencing ends 3 residues short of the CDR3 end; the germline J gene provides the rest. The chain employs TRBV18 and TRBJ2-7, with TRBD1 matching 10 bases. The germline CDR1 and CDR2 sequences are KGHSH and LQKENI. The CDR3 is 13 residues long. Germline trimming cut 6 bases from V and 6 bases from J; bases unmatched to any gene: 5. Partial CDR3 DNA: TGTGCCAGCTCTGGACAGGGGGGCCTCGAG. As protein: CASSGQGGLE. The entire CDR3 is CASSGQGGLEQYF.

A word on this clone: The missing CDR3 end, 3 residues past where the read stops, is filled in from the germline J gene. The chain employs TRBV18 and TRBJ1-5; D not certain. Germline CDR1 reads KGHSH; CDR2 reads LQKENI. Trimming pared 3 bases from V and 3 bases from J, leaving 6 bases between. CDR3 size: 13 residues. The CDR3 protein is CASSPNNNQPQHF. The CDR3 bases that were read are TGTGCCAGCTCACCGAACAACAATCAGCCC.

This clone was found many times. The missing CDR3 end, 3 residues past where the read stops, is filled in from the germline J gene. V usage is TRBV20-1 and J usage is TRBJ2-7, with TRBD2 identical over 8 bases. J lost 3 bases, V lost 6 bases, and 10 bases had no gene match. In germline, CDR1 is DFQATT, CDR2 SNEGSKA (reference sequence). CDR3 size: 14 residues. The CDR3 reads CSAEGGGTNYEQYF. The part of the CDR3 DNA that was read is TGCAGTGCCGAGGGCGGGGGGACTAACTACGAG.

This clone was recorded a few times. Incomplete CDR3 DNA: TGTGCCAGCAGCTTAGCTACAGGGGGCTACACTGAA. Translating it yields CASSLATGGYTE. The entire CDR3 sequence reads CASSLATGGYTEAFF. V gene TRBV7-9 combines with J gene TRBJ1-1; 9 positions match TRBD1. The read halts 3 residues ahead of the CDR3 end, with the missing end drawn from the germline J gene. Germline V gene data show CDR1 as SEHNR and CDR2 as FQNEAQ (reference sequence). V shed 0 bases, J shed 3 bases, and the junction held 2 bases outside the gene matches. The CDR3 sequence is 15 residues long.

This clone was seen only a few times. The CDR3 sequence is CASSSGTGVMRSPLHF. The sequenced part of the CDR3 DNA is TGTGCCAGCAGCTCTGGGACAGGTGTTATGAGGTCACCC. V gene TRBV7-8 combines with J gene TRBJ1-6; 8 positions match TRBD1. The read gets to within 3 residues of the CDR3 end, and the germline J gene fills in the rest. Trimming removed 4 bases from V and 10 bases from J; junction bases left unmatched: 12. The CDR3 is 16 residues long. Germline values: CDR1 SGHVS, CDR2 FQNEAQ.

This clone was seen more than once but under ten times. The read terminates 3 residues before the CDR3 end, so the remaining end is supplied by the germline J gene. The V gene is TRBV19, the J gene TRBJ2-3; 8 positions match TRBD2. The trim removed 4 bases at V and 5 bases at J, leaving 5 bases unmatched. The CDR3 sequence is 14 residues long. Germline V gene sequence: CDR1 LNHDA, CDR2 SQIVND (reference sequence). CDR3: CASSTSGGGDTQYF. Incomplete CDR3 DNA: TGTGCCAGTAGTACCTCGGGGGGGGGAGATACG.

This clone was detected many times. With the read ending 3 residues before the CDR3 end, the germline J gene is used to fill in that end. This chain joins TRBV19 and TRBJ2-1; TRBD1 matches at 8 bases. Losses at the gene ends were 8 bases for V and 4 bases for J; bases not matched to a gene: 13. The CDR3 consists of 16 residues. The germline V gene has CDR1 LNHDA and CDR2 SQIVND (reference sequence). The sequenced part of the CDR3 DNA is TGTGCCAGTGCTTACTCAGGGGGCGTTGGGTACAATGAG. Amino acid sequence: CASAYSGGVGYNE. The complete CDR3 protein is CASAYSGGVGYNEQFF.

Concerning this clone: Coverage ceases 3 residues before the CDR3 finishes, and the germline J gene fills in the end. The V and J genes are TRBV2 and TRBJ2-3; D is perhaps TRBD2 (6 bases). This CDR3 region has 15 residues. Trimming left V 3 bases short and J 5 bases short, with 15 bases between. Germline loops: CDR1 SNHLY, CDR2 FYNNEI. CDR3 region: CASSDRGTRGDTQYF. The CDR3 bases that were read are TGTGCCAGCAGTGACCGGGGGACGAGGGGAGATACG.

This clone has only a few counts. The read ends 3 residues before the CDR3 terminus; that terminus is restored from the germline J gene. The chain links TRBV2 to TRBJ1-1; TRBD1 matches 10 bases. V lost 7 bases and J lost 4; bases outside the gene matches: 9. Looked up from germline, CDR1 is SNHLY and CDR2 is FYNNEI. The CDR3 has 15 amino acids. CDR3 bases read: TGTGCCAGCACCAAGACAGGGGGCAGTGGCACTGAA. Protein: CASTKTGGSGTE. The full CDR3 reads CASTKTGGSGTEAFF.

Regarding this clone: The sequence runs out 3 residues before the end of the CDR3; the remainder is reconstructed from the germline J gene. The V gene is TRBV30, the J gene TRBJ2-3, with 14 nucleotides matching TRBD2. There are 18 residues in the CDR3. Trimming cost V 2 bases and J 0 bases; bases outside gene matches: 7. CDR1 and CDR2 from the germline V gene are GTSNPN and SVGIG (reference sequence). CDR3 DNA (partial): TGTGCCTGGAGTAGAGGGACTAGCGGGGGCCTTAGCACAGATACG. It specifies CAWSRGTSGGLSTDT. The CDR3 in full is CAWSRGTSGGLSTDTQYF.

This clone was observed a handful of times. The missing CDR3 end, 3 residues past where the read stops, is filled in from the germline J gene. The chain joins TRBV30 to TRBJ2-3; D perhaps matches TRBD2 (7 bases). V was trimmed by 5 bases and J by 6 bases, leaving 12 bases between them. This CDR3 region has 12 residues. Germline V CDR1 and CDR2: GTSNPN, SVGIG (reference sequence). The CDR3 loop reads CAWRGAGDTQYF. The sequenced part of the CDR3 DNA is TGTGCCTGGCGGGGGGCGGGGGATACG.

This clone was found a few times. Sequencing ends 3 residues short of the CDR3 end; the germline J gene provides the rest. The V gene is TRBV18, the J gene TRBJ2-3; maybe TRBD1 (6 bases). Per the germline V gene, CDR1 is KGHSH and CDR2 is LQKENI. The CDR3 is 14 residues long. V was trimmed by 2 bases and J by 3 bases, leaving 9 bases between them. CDR3 sequence: CASSPNRATDTQYF. The covered CDR3 bases are TGTGCCAGCTCACCAAACAGGGCTACAGATACG.

CDR3 loop: CASSYGTGRMNTEAFF. The CDR3 bases that were read are TGTGCCAGCTCATACGGGACAGGCAGAATGAACACTGAA. V and J are TRBV18 and TRBJ1-1; 8 bases map to TRBD1. The missing CDR3 end, 3 residues past where the read stops, is filled in from the germline J gene. Germline trimming cut 5 bases from V and 0 bases from J; bases unmatched to any gene: 8. Germline V lookup: CDR1 KGHSH, CDR2 LQKENI. This CDR3 region has 16 residues. The full variable domain, completed using reference TRBV18 and TRBJ1-1, is NAGVMQNPRHLVRRRGQEARLRCSPMKGHSHVYWYRQLPEEGLKFMVYLQKENIIDESGMPKERFSAEFPKEGPSILRIQQVVRGDSAAYFCASSYGTGRMNTEAFFGQGTRLTVV.

In regard to this clone: The read halts 3 residues ahead of the CDR3 end, with the missing end drawn from the germline J gene. This chain uses TRBV20-1 with TRBJ2-1; D may be TRBD1 (7 bases). The V gene's germline CDR1 is DFQATT and CDR2 SNEGSKA (reference sequence). The V and J ends lost 1 base and 8 bases respectively, with 15 bases between them. This CDR3 is built from 14 residues. The CDR3 spells CSARATGRFDEQFF. Partial CDR3 DNA: TGCAGTGCTAGAGCGACAGGGAGGTTCGATGAG.

In this sample, this clone turned up many times. The DNA ends 3 residues before the CDR3 does, and the rest of the CDR3 is filled in from the germline J gene. V usage is TRBV30 and J usage is TRBJ1-6; tentative D call: TRBD1 (5 bases). Trimming left V 5 bases short and J 0 bases short, with 5 bases between. The germline V gene has CDR1 GTSNPN and CDR2 SVGIG (reference sequence). The CDR3 spans 13 residues. CDR3 DNA (partial): TGTGCCTGGGACAGCTCCTATAATTCACCC. Protein product: CAWDSSYNSP. From start to end, the CDR3 is CAWDSSYNSPLHF.

In this sample, this clone turned up a few times. The read halts 3 residues ahead of the CDR3 end, with the missing end drawn from the germline J gene. The chain is built from TRBV19 and TRBJ1-1; D is ambiguous. The length of the CDR3 is 15 residues. The germline V and J ends were trimmed by 6 bases and 3 bases, with 17 bases remaining between them. Germline CDR1 LNHDA, CDR2 SQIVND (reference sequence). The sequenced CDR3 bases are TGTGCCAGTAGGGCCCTTTTGGCCCGTGACACTGAA. It encodes CASRALLARDTE. The entire CDR3 sequence reads CASRALLARDTEAFF.

There are a few counts of this clone. The read finishes 3 residues shy of the CDR3 end, and the germline J gene is used to complete it. The V call is TRBV6-1, the J call TRBJ1-2; 8 positions match TRBD1. Germline CDR1 MNHNS, CDR2 SASEGT. The CDR3 spans 13 residues. The covered CDR3 bases are TGTGCCAGCAGTGCCGACAGGGGAGGAGGC. Its translation: CASSADRGGG. The full CDR3 is CASSADRGGGYTF.

Only a few counts were recorded for this clone. The CDR3 end is not reached by the read, which stops 3 residues before it; the germline J gene fills it in. The rearrangement uses TRBV30 and TRBJ2-6, with D maybe TRBD1 (7 bases). V dropped 5 bases and J dropped 4 bases, with 15 bases sitting between them. The germline gives CDR1 GTSNPN, CDR2 SVGIG (reference sequence). This CDR3 has 15 residues. CDR3 in amino acids: CAWEEGAGGANVLTF. The DNA read from the CDR3 is TGTGCCTGGGAGGAGGGGGCGGGCGGGGCCAACGTC.